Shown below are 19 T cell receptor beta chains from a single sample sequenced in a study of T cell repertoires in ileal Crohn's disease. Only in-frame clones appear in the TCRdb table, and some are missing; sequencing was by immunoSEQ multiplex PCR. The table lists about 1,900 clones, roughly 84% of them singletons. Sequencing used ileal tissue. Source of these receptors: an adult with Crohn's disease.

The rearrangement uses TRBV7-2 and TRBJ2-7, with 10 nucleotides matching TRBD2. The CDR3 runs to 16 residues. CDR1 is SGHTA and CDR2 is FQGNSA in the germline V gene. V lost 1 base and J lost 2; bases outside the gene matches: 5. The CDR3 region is CASSLVSGGTPYEQYF. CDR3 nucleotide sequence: TGTGCCAGCAGCTTAGTTAGCGGGGGGACCCCCTACGAGCAGTACTTC.

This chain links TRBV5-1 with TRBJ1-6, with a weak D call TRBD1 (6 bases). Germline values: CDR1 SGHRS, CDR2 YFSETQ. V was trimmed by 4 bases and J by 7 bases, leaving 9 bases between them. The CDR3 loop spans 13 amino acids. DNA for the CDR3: TGCGCCAGCAGCGTTGACAGGAATTCACCCCTCCACTTT. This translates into CASSVDRNSPLHF.

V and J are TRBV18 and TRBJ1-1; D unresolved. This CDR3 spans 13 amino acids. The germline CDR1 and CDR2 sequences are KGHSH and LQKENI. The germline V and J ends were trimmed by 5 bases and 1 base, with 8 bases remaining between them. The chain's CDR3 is CASSYDTNTEAFF. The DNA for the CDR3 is TGTGCCAGCTCATACGACACGAACACTGAAGCTTTCTTT.

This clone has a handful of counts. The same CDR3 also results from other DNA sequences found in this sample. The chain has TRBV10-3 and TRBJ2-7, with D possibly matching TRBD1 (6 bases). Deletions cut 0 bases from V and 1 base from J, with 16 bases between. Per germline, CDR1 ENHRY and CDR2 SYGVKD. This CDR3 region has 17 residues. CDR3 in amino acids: CAISESGQGLKSYEQYF. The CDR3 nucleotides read TGTGCCATCAGTGAGTCCGGCCAGGGGTTGAAATCCTACGAGCAGTACTTC.

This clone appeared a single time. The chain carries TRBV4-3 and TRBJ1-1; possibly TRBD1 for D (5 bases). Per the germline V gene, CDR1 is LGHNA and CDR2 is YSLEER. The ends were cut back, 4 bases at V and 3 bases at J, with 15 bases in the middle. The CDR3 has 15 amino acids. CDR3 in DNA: TGCGCCAGCAGCCGGGTGACAGTGGGCGACACTGAAGCTTTCTTT. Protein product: CASSRVTVGDTEAFF.

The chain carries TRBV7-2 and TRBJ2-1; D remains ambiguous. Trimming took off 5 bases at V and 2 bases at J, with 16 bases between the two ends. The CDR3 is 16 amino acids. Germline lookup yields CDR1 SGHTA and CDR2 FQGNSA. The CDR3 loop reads CASSPSGDLTYNEQFF. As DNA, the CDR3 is TGTGCCAGCAGCCCCAGTGGAGACCTTACCTACAATGAGCAGTTCTTC.

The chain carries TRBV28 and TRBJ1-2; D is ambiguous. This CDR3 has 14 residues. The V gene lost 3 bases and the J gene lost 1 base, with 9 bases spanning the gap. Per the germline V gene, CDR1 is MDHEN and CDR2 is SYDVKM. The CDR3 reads CASSFQSGNYGYTF. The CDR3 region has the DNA TGTGCCAGCAGTTTCCAGTCTGGTAACTATGGCTACACCTTC.

The CDR3 DNA sequence: TGTGCCAGCAGTCAGGGAGATACGCAGTATTTT. Its protein product is CASSQGDTQYF. The chain links TRBV27 to TRBJ2-3, with D maybe TRBD1 (5 bases). The CDR3 runs to 11 residues. Between the trimmed V and J ends, which lost 5 bases and 5 bases, there was a span of 5 bases. The germline CDR1 and CDR2 sequences are MNHEY and SMNVEV (reference sequence).

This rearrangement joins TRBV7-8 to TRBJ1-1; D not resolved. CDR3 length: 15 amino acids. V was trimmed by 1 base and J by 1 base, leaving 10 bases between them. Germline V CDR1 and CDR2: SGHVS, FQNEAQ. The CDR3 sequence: CASSLVPRGNTEAFF. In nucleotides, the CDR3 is TGTGCCAGCAGCTTAGTTCCCCGGGGGAACACTGAAGCTTTCTTT.

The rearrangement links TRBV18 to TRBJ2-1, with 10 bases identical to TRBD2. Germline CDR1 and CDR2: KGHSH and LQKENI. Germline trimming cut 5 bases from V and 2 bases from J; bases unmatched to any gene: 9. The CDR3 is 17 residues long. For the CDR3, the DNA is TGTGCCAGCTCATTTAACTTAGGACTAGCGGCCTACAATGAGCAGTTCTTC. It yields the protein CASSFNLGLAAYNEQFF.

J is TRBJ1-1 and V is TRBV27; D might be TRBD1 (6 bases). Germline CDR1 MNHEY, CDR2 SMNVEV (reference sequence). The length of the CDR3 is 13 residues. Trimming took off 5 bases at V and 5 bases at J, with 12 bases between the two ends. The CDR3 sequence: CASSPTGWTEAFF. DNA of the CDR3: TGTGCCAGCAGTCCGACAGGTTGGACTGAAGCTTTCTTT.

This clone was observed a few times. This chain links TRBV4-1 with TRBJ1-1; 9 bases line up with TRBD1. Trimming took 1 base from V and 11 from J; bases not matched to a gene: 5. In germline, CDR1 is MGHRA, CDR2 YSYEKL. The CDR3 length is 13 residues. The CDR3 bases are TGCGCCAGCAGCCAAGCCTCCGACAGGGGGGCTTTCTTT. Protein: CASSQASDRGAFF.

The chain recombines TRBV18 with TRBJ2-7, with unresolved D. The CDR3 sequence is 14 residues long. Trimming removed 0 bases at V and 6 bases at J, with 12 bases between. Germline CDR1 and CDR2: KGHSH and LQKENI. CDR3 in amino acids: CASSPPSAASEQYF. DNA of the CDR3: TGTGCCAGCTCACCACCGTCGGCGGCTTCCGAGCAGTACTTC.

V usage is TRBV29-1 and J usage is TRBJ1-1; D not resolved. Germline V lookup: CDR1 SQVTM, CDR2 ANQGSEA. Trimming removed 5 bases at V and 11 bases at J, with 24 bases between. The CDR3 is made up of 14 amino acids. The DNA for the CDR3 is TGCAGCGTTTTTCACCCCCTGGATAGTAGCGAGGCTTTCTTT. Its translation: CSVFHPLDSSEAFF.

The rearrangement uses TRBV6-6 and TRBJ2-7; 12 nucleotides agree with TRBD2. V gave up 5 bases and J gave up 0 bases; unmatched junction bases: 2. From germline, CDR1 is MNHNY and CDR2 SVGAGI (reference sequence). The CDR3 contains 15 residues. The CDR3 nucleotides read TGTGCCAGCAGTCGACTAGCGGGGGCCTCCTACGAGCAGTACTTC. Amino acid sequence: CASSRLAGASYEQYF.

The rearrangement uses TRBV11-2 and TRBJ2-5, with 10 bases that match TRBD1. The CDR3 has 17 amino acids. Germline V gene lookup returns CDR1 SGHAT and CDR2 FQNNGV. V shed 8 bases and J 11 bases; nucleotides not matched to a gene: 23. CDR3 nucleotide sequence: TGTGCCAGCGGACCCGTAACCGCGGGACAGGGGTCTAGGGAGCAGTACTTC. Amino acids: CASGPVTAGQGSREQYF.

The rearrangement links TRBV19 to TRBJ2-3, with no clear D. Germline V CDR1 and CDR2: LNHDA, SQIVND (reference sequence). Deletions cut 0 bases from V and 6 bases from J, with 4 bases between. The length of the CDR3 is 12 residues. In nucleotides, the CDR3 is TGTGCCAGTAGTATAGACAGGGATACGCAGTATTTT. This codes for CASSIDRDTQYF.

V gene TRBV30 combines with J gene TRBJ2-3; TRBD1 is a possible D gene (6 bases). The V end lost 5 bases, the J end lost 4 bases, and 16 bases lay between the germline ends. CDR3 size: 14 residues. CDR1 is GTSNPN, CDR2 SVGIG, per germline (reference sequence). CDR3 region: CAWDQGTPPDTQYF. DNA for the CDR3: TGTGCCTGGGACCAGGGGACCCCTCCAGATACGCAGTATTTT.

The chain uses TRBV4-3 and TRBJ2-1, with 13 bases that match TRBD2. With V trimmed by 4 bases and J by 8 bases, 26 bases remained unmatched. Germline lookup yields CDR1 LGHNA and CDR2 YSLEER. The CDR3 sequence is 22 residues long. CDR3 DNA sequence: TGCGCCAGCAGCCGCCAATTTGGAAGCAGGACTAGCGGGGGAGATAGAAGGCATGAGCAGTTCTTC. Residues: CASSRQFGSRTSGGDRRHEQFF.